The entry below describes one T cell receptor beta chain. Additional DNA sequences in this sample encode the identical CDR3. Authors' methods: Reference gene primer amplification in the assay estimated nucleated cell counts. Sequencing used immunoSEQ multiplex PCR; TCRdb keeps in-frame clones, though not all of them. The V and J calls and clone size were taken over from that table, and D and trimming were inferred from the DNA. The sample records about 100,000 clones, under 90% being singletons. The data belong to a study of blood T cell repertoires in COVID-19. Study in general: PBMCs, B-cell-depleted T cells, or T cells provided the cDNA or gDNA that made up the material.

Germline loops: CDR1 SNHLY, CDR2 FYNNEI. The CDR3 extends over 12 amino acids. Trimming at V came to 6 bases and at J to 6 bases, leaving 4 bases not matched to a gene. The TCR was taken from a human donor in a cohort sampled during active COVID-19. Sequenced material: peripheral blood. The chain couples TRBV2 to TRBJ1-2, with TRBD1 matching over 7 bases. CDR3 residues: CASSDDRDGYTF. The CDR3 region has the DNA TGTGCCAGCAGCGACGACAGGGATGGCTACACCTTC.